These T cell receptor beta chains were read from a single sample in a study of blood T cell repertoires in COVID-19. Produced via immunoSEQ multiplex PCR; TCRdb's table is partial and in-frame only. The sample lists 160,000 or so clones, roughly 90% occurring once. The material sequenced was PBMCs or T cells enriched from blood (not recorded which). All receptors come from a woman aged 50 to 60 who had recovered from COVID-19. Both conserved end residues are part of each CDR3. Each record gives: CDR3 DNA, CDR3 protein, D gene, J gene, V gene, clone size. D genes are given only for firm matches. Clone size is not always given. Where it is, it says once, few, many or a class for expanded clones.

DNA: TGTGCCAGCAGCCAAGCAGGGGACCAGCCCCAGCATTTT
CDR3: CASSQAGDQPQHF
D: NA
J: TRBJ1-5
V: TRBV3-1/TRBV3-2
size: NA

DNA: TGTGCCACCAGTGGGCAGGGCAATCAGCCCCAGCATTTT
CDR3: CATSGQGNQPQHF
D: NA
J: TRBJ1-5
V: TRBV24-1
size: NA

DNA: TGTGCCAGCAGTCTTACACAGGGATTCTTTTATGGCTACACCTTC
CDR3: CASSLTQGFFYGYTF
D: NA
J: TRBJ1-2
V: TRBV6-5
size: NA

DNA: TGCGCCAGCAGCATCGACAGGGGGCCCGAGCAGTACTTC
CDR3: CASSIDRGPEQYF
D: TRBD1
J: TRBJ2-7
V: TRBV5-1
size: NA

DNA: TGTGCCAGTAGTCTTCACGACCCTCAGGCGTCGAATTCACCCCTCCACTTT
CDR3: CASSLHDPQASNSPLHF
D: NA
J: TRBJ1-6
V: TRBV19
size: NA

DNA: TGTGCCAGCAGCGTGGCAGTCGCTAGCACAGATACGCAGTATTTT
CDR3: CASSVAVASTDTQYF
D: NA
J: TRBJ2-3
V: TRBV9
size: NA

DNA: TGCAGCGTTAGGCAGGGGGCCGAGCAGTACTTC
CDR3: CSVRQGAEQYF
D: TRBD1
J: TRBJ2-7
V: TRBV29-1
size: NA

DNA: TGTGCCAGCAGTTCCCCCACACTCGGGGCTGAAGCTTTCTTT
CDR3: CASSSPTLGAEAFF
D: NA
J: TRBJ1-1
V: TRBV28
size: NA

DNA: TGTGCCAGCTCTTGGGAACCGGGAGAGCAGTACTTC
CDR3: CASSWEPGEQYF
D: NA
J: TRBJ2-7
V: TRBV2
size: NA

DNA: TGTGCCAGCAGGGACAGTTCCTACGAGCAGTACTTC
CDR3: CASRDSSYEQYF
D: NA
J: TRBJ2-7
V: TRBV6-6
size: few

DNA: TGTGCCAGCAGCGTAGAGGACAGGGTGAACACTGAAGCTTTCTTT
CDR3: CASSVEDRVNTEAFF
D: TRBD1
J: TRBJ1-1
V: TRBV9
size: NA

DNA: TGTGCCAGTAGTATAAGGGCGTCAGGGGGCTCCGATGGCTACACCTTC
CDR3: CASSIRASGGSDGYTF
D: TRBD1
J: TRBJ1-2
V: TRBV19
size: once

DNA: TGTGCCAGCTCACCGAGTCGCGGGACAGGGGGCGAGCAGTACTTC
CDR3: CASSPSRGTGGEQYF
D: TRBD1
J: TRBJ2-7
V: TRBV18
size: NA

DNA: TGCGCCAGCAGATCCCCTTCGGGGGGGCCTTCTGAGCAGTTCTTC
CDR3: CASRSPSGGPSEQFF
D: TRBD2
J: TRBJ2-1
V: TRBV5-1
size: NA

DNA: TGTGCCAGCAGCTATTACAGGGGGCAGGATGAAAAACTGTTTTTT
CDR3: CASSYYRGQDEKLFF
D: TRBD1
J: TRBJ1-4
V: TRBV7-9
size: NA

DNA: TGTGCCAGCAGGTTCCGTGGCAGCTCTGGAAACACCATATATTTT
CDR3: CASRFRGSSGNTIYF
D: NA
J: TRBJ1-3
V: TRBV6-5
size: NA

DNA: TGTGCCAGCAGTTGGGACAGGGTACGGACCGGGGAGCTGTTTTTT
CDR3: CASSWDRVRTGELFF
D: TRBD1
J: TRBJ2-2
V: TRBV11-1
size: NA

DNA: TGTGCCAGTAGTATGGGGAGGGTGGACGAGCAGTACTTC
CDR3: CASSMGRVDEQYF
D: TRBD2
J: TRBJ2-7
V: TRBV19
size: NA

DNA: TGTGCCAGCAGCCCCCCCCGGGGCGGGGGGAGAACAGATACGCAGTATTTT
CDR3: CASSPPRGGGRTDTQYF
D: TRBD2
J: TRBJ2-3
V: TRBV5-4
size: NA

DNA: TGTGCCAGCGCCTTAACAGGGGCCTCCGGAAACACCATATATTTT
CDR3: CASALTGASGNTIYF
D: TRBD1
J: TRBJ1-3
V: TRBV6-5
size: NA

DNA: TGTGCCAGCAGCCGTAGATCGGGTGAGACCCAGTACTTC
CDR3: CASSRRSGETQYF
D: NA
J: TRBJ2-5
V: TRBV7-3
size: NA

DNA: TGTGCCAGCTCCCTAGCCAGGAGTTCCTACGAGCAGTACTTC
CDR3: CASSLARSSYEQYF
D: NA
J: TRBJ2-7
V: TRBV11-2
size: NA

DNA: TGTGCCAGCAGTTTCCTCGAGCAGTACTTC
CDR3: CASSFLEQYF
D: NA
J: TRBJ2-7
V: TRBV2
size: NA

DNA: TGTGCCAGCAGCTTAGATCCCACAGGGAACACTGAAGCTTTCTTT
CDR3: CASSLDPTGNTEAFF
D: NA
J: TRBJ1-1
V: TRBV11-2
size: NA

DNA: TGTGCCAGCAGTTCCGGGACAGGGGGCCGGTTTAGTCAGCCCCAGCATTTT
CDR3: CASSSGTGGRFSQPQHF
D: TRBD1
J: TRBJ1-5
V: TRBV7-9
size: NA

DNA: TGTGCCAGCAGCTTAGTTTACAGGAGTGGTGAGCAGTTCTTC
CDR3: CASSLVYRSGEQFF
D: NA
J: TRBJ2-1
V: TRBV7-2
size: NA

DNA: TGTGCCAGCAGCCAAATCTACACTGAAGCTTTCTTT
CDR3: CASSQIYTEAFF
D: NA
J: TRBJ1-1
V: TRBV3-1/TRBV3-2
size: NA

DNA: TGTGCCAGCTCACCTCAGGGGGCGGTTATTGAAGATACGCAGTATTTT
CDR3: CASSPQGAVIEDTQYF
D: TRBD1
J: TRBJ2-3
V: TRBV18
size: NA

DNA: TGCGCCAGCAGCTTGGGGAGTCTCTCTGGAAACACCATATATTTT
CDR3: CASSLGSLSGNTIYF
D: NA
J: TRBJ1-3
V: TRBV5-1
size: NA

DNA: TGTGCCATCAGTGAGAGGCTAGCGGGGTCACTAGCCAAAAACATTCAGTACTTC
CDR3: CAISERLAGSLAKNIQYF
D: TRBD2
J: TRBJ2-4
V: TRBV10-3
size: NA

DNA: TGTGCCAGTAGCCCCCAGGGGGGCAACAACGTCCTGACTTTC
CDR3: CASSPQGGNNVLTF
D: NA
J: TRBJ2-6
V: TRBV19
size: NA

DNA: TGTGCCAGCACGAGGATAGAGATGGACGAGCAGTACTTC
CDR3: CASTRIEMDEQYF
D: NA
J: TRBJ2-7
V: TRBV7-2
size: NA

DNA: TGTGCCACCAGCAAAGATCCCCCCGGGGGCACTGAAGCTTTCTTT
CDR3: CATSKDPPGGTEAFF
D: NA
J: TRBJ1-1
V: TRBV15
size: NA

DNA: TGTGCCAGCACCAAATCTCGGACAGAAGGCTACACCTTC
CDR3: CASTKSRTEGYTF
D: NA
J: TRBJ1-2
V: TRBV12-3/TRBV12-4
size: once

DNA: TGCGCCAGCAGCCAAGTGGGGGGTTATAGGACAGGGCAAATCCGCTCCTACGAGCAGTACTTC
CDR3: CASSQVGGYRTGQIRSYEQYF
D: TRBD1
J: TRBJ2-7
V: TRBV4-1
size: once

DNA: TGTGCCAGCTCAGACGGAGGACAGGGACATTCACCCCTCCACTTT
CDR3: CASSDGGQGHSPLHF
D: TRBD1
J: TRBJ1-6
V: TRBV18
size: NA